The sequence of this T cell receptor beta chain was determined in a study of cytomegalovirus exposure and HLA in healthy donors. Study context: Of several hundred genotyped donors, about 81% clustered with self-reported Caucasian donors.

Regarding this clone: Its matching antigen is unknown.

Study findings and constraints: A few V segments could not be told apart, such as TRBV6-2 and TRBV6-3, and were left out. A likely sequencing artifact accounted for one observed cluster of highly shared sequence variants.

PCR employed 60 Vbeta and 13 Jbeta primers. Profiling relied on immunoSEQ multiplex PCR, and the TCRdb table lists in-frame clones only, not all of them. The sample carries 170,000 or so clones, over 80% recorded once. The CDR3 has 16 residues. Germline CDR1 and CDR2: SGHTA and FQGNSA. V lost 0 bases and J 2 bases, leaving 12 bases between the germline ends. The source of this sequence is a man between 50 and 59 years old in good health and CMV-seronegative. Sequenced input: PBMCs. The rearrangement joins TRBV7-2 to TRBJ2-3, with TRBD2 as a possible D gene (6 bases). CDR3 sequence: CASSLAGRGYTDTQYF. CDR3 DNA sequence: TGTGCCAGCAGCTTAGCGGGGCGGGGCTACACAGATACGCAGTATTTT.